Listed below are T cell receptor beta chains from one sample, sequenced in a study of T-cell memory formation after mild COVID-19. TCRdb re-analysed the 5' RACE reads in MiXCR, keeping a single row per CDR3 protein. Here the sample spans a few hundred thousand distinct CDR3 sequences, 16% being singletons. The sequenced material came from PBMCs or a T cell subset sorted from them (not recorded which). These receptors all come from a man aged 18 to 35 who had mild COVID-19 (a few samples of this study predate the infection). Cell type and time point are not known. The CDR3 runs from the conserved cysteine through the conserved F or W. D genes are given only for firm matches. Clone sizes are given selectively: once, few, many, or a class where the clone is expanded.

v_gene	d_gene	abundance	j_gene	CDR3nt	CDR3aa
TRBV7-2	.	few	TRBJ2-3	TGTGCCAGCAGCTTAAACCTTGGGGGAGGCACAGATACGCAGTATTTT	CASSLNLGGGTDTQYF
TRBV6-1	TRBD2	many	TRBJ2-1	TGTGCCAGCAGTCGCCAGGAGCGGGGCTTCAATGAGCAGTTCTTC	CASSRQERGFNEQFF
TRBV6-5	.	few	TRBJ1-1	TGTGCCAGCAGTGAGCGTTTTCCACCCCTTGAAGCTTTCTTT	CASSERFPPLEAFF
TRBV13	.	few	TRBJ2-7	TGTGCCAGCAGCGCTAGGGGTTTCGAGCAGTACTTC	CASSARGFEQYF
TRBV27	.	many	TRBJ2-7	TGTGCCAGCAGCCCATCTAGCTCCTACGAGCAGTACTTC	CASSPSSSYEQYF
TRBV12-3/TRBV12-4	.	few	TRBJ1-5	TGTGCCAGCAGTTTAGCCCGGGACATACGAAACCCCAATCAGCCCCAGCATTTT	CASSLARDIRNPNQPQHF
TRBV4-1	TRBD1	.	TRBJ2-7	TGCGCCAGCAGCCTCCGTCCGGGACAGGCTGCCTACGAGCAGTACTTC	CASSLRPGQAAYEQYF
TRBV6-6	TRBD1	.	TRBJ1-2	TGTGCCAGCAGTTACTTGGGGCAGGGGGAAATGGATGGCTACACCTTC	CASSYLGQGEMDGYTF
TRBV3-1	.	many	TRBJ2-5	TGTGCCAGCAGCTACGGAGCAGCCCAAGAGACCCAGTACTTC	CASSYGAAQETQYF
TRBV7-9	TRBD1	.	TRBJ1-5	TGTGCCAGCAGCCCAGGGACAGGGGGGGTAGCTAATCAGCCCCAGCATTTT	CASSPGTGGVANQPQHF
TRBV6-1	.	.	TRBJ2-7	TGTGCCAGCAGTGATGTTTGGGGATACGAGCAGTACTTC	CASSDVWGYEQYF
TRBV10-3	TRBD2	.	TRBJ2-3	TGTGCCACCCGGGGACTAGCGGGGCTCACAGATACGCAGTATTTT	CATRGLAGLTDTQYF
TRBV5-5	.	.	TRBJ2-2	TGTGCCAGCAGCTTGGGCGGGGGCCACCCGAACACCGGGGAGCTGTTTTTT	CASSLGGGHPNTGELFF
TRBV15	TRBD1	few	TRBJ2-1	TGTGCCACCAGCGGTAGACAGGGGGCGGGTAATGAGCAGTTCTTC	CATSGRQGAGNEQFF
TRBV4-1	TRBD2	few	TRBJ2-1	TGCGCCAGCAGCTCTAATCCATGGCGGGGGGGCGAGCAGTTCTTC	CASSSNPWRGGEQFF
TRBV5-1	.	.	TRBJ2-5	TGCGCCAGCAGCTTGCAGGGGCCCTACCAAGAGACCCAGTACTTC	CASSLQGPYQETQYF
TRBV4-2	.	few	TRBJ1-1	TGTGCCAGCAGCCAAGGGGAGGGTCAGGGGACTGAAGCTTTCTTT	CASSQGEGQGTEAFF
TRBV6-6	.	few	TRBJ1-2	TGTGCCAGCAGTTCCTCGGGGTGGAATAACTATGGCTACACCTTC	CASSSSGWNNYGYTF
TRBV7-2	.	many	TRBJ2-2	TGTGCCAGCAGCTCCCCAGATGGGGGCTGGTACACCGGGGAGCTGTTTTTT	CASSSPDGGWYTGELFF
TRBV5-1	.	.	TRBJ2-7	TGCGCCAGCAGCTTTCTCGACTCGCCCCGCTACGAGCAGTACTTC	CASSFLDSPRYEQYF
TRBV5-1	.	few	TRBJ2-5	TGCGCCAGCAGCTTGGATGCCGCGGGGTTCCAAGAGACCCAGTACTTC	CASSLDAAGFQETQYF
TRBV5-8	TRBD1	.	TRBJ2-1	TGTGCCAGCAGCTTGAAAGCCGGGACAGGGGGCGATGAGCAGTTCTTC	CASSLKAGTGGDEQFF
TRBV9	TRBD2	many	TRBJ2-3	TGTGCCAGCAGCCCCGGGGGGGCGTGGGTAACGCAGTATTTT	CASSPGGAWVTQYF
TRBV29-1	.	.	TRBJ1-1	TGCAGCGCCAGTCGGCAGGGGGAAGCTTTCTTT	CSASRQGEAFF
TRBV6-2/TRBV6-3	.	many	TRBJ2-2	TGTGCCAGCAGTTACCTTACAGACACCGGGGAGCTGTTTTTT	CASSYLTDTGELFF
TRBV20-1	TRBD1	.	TRBJ2-7	TGCAGTGCTCTTCAGGGGGCGGCCTACGAGCAGTACTTC	CSALQGAAYEQYF
TRBV11-2	.	few	TRBJ1-3	TGTGCCAGCAGGCCTACAGGGTCCTCTGGAAACACCATATATTTT	CASRPTGSSGNTIYF
TRBV29-1	TRBD1	few	TRBJ2-3	TGCAGCGTCGTAGACAGGGGGGATAGCACAGATACGCAGTATTTT	CSVVDRGDSTDTQYF
TRBV12-3/TRBV12-4	.	few	TRBJ2-3	TGTGCCAGCAGTTTTGGTGGGAATACGCAGTATTTT	CASSFGGNTQYF
TRBV2	TRBD2	.	TRBJ2-3	TGTGCCAGCAGCGGACTAGCGGGGGGCGGTGGAGATACGCAGTATTTT	CASSGLAGGGGDTQYF
TRBV5-1	.	.	TRBJ2-7	TGCGCCAGCAGCTTCGGCAGAGCTAAATCCTACGAGCAGTACTTC	CASSFGRAKSYEQYF
TRBV28	TRBD2	few	TRBJ2-1	TGTGCCAGCAGTTCCGGGAGGGAAGATGAGCAGTTCTTC	CASSSGREDEQFF
TRBV6-5	.	.	TRBJ1-3	TGTGCCAGCAGTTTCCTCCGGGGAAACACCATATATTTT	CASSFLRGNTIYF
TRBV7-2	.	.	TRBJ2-4	TGTGCCAGCAGCTTAAACGGAAACATTCAGTACTTC	CASSLNGNIQYF
TRBV5-1	.	.	TRBJ2-5	TGCGCCAGCAGTGAAATGGAAGAGACCCAGTACTTC	CASSEMEETQYF
TRBV15	.	.	TRBJ2-1	TGTGCCACCAGCAGAGATCCTATGAGGGGGAATGAGCAGTTCTTC	CATSRDPMRGNEQFF
TRBV29-1	.	.	TRBJ2-6	TGCAGCGTTGAACAGGGCGCCGGGGCCAACGTCCTGACTTTC	CSVEQGAGANVLTF
TRBV20-1	TRBD1	few	TRBJ1-2	TGCAGTGCGAGACAGGGCCCTAACTATGGCTACACCTTC	CSARQGPNYGYTF
TRBV5-1	TRBD2	many	TRBJ2-3	TGCGCCAGCAGCTTGGTCGGGGTCTTCGGGGGGGACACAGATACGCAGTATTTT	CASSLVGVFGGDTDTQYF
TRBV4-3	TRBD2	.	TRBJ2-5	TGCGCCAGCAGCCGAACCGGGACTAGCGGGGAAGAGACCCAGTACTTC	CASSRTGTSGEETQYF
TRBV21-1	.	few	TRBJ2-7	TGTGCCAGCAGGCCAAACCTCGGGACGGATTGCTACGAGCAGTACTTC	CASRPNLGTDCYEQYF
TRBV20-1	.	.	TRBJ2-5	TGCAGTGCTAGAGATCGGACGCCCTTGGGGGAGACCCAGTACTTC	CSARDRTPLGETQYF
TRBV10-3	.	.	TRBJ2-5	TGTGCCATCAGTGAAAGCGTAGGCACAAGGACCCAGTACTTC	CAISESVGTRTQYF
TRBV7-3	TRBD2	.	TRBJ2-7	TGTGCCAGCAGCTTAATGCGGGGGGACTACGAGCAGTACTTC	CASSLMRGDYEQYF
TRBV12-3/TRBV12-4	TRBD1	.	TRBJ2-7	TGTGCCACCTCAGGGGGCTACGAGCAGTACTTC	CATSGGYEQYF
TRBV5-5	.	.	TRBJ2-3	TGTGCCAGCAGCTTTACGGACTATACGCAGTATTTT	CASSFTDYTQYF
TRBV25-1	.	.	TRBJ2-1	TGTGCCAGCAGTGAGGCCCTCAACGGTGAGCAGTTCTTC	CASSEALNGEQFF
TRBV5-4	TRBD2	few	TRBJ2-1	TGTGCCAGCAGCTTGAGGGCGGGGGGGTCCAATGAGCAGTTCTTC	CASSLRAGGSNEQFF
TRBV10-2	.	few	TRBJ2-2	TGCGCCAGCAGTATCTACGCCGGGGAGCTGTTTTTT	CASSIYAGELFF
TRBV3-1	.	once	TRBJ2-7	TGTGCCAGCAGCCCCCTGGGGGAGATCTACGAGCAGTACTTC	CASSPLGEIYEQYF
TRBV10-3	TRBD2	few	TRBJ2-1	TGTGCCATCAGTGCCGCGGGGGGGGAAAACAATGAGCAGTTCTTC	CAISAAGGENNEQFF
TRBV7-3	TRBD1	few	TRBJ2-1	TGTGCCAGCAGCTTAGGGACAGGGCTTGAGCAGTTCTTC	CASSLGTGLEQFF